The 23 T cell receptor beta chains given below trace back to one sample, sequenced in a study of tumor and adjacent non-tumor tissue in lung cancer. RNA was extracted from bulk tissue without any cell sorting. This non-tumor lung sample came from over 3 cm beyond the tumor edge. Three rounds of nested PCR, following a modified ARM-PCR protocol, produced the TCRbeta library. MiXCR, applied by TCRdb to the multiplex PCR reads, yields one record per CDR3 protein. The data show 60,000 to 85,000 distinct CDR3 sequences, under 80% seen once. Specimen: distant non-tumor lung tissue. Every receptor here comes from a man aged 60 to 69 with non-small cell lung cancer.

Notes on this clonotype: A read error may explain this, as a much larger clone is one base away. This rearrangement joins TRBV13 to TRBJ2-3; D assignment may be TRBD1 or TRBD2 (6 bases each). CDR1 PRHDT and CDR2 FYEKMQ come from the germline V gene (reference sequence). The CDR3 is 14 amino acids. CDR3 sequence reads: CASSLPRDTGTQYF. As DNA, the CDR3 is TGTGCCAGCAGCTTACCGCGGGACACAGGTACGCAGTATTTT.

On this clonotype itself: The conserved phenylalanine or tryptophan normally closing the CDR3 is absent here, so this likely arose from a read error. The rearrangement joins TRBV6-1 to TRBJ2-3; D may match TRBD1 or TRBD2 (5 bases each). Per the germline V gene, CDR1 is MNHNS and CDR2 is SASEGT. The CDR3 extends over 12 amino acids. CDR3 protein: CASTPSTGTQYY. The CDR3 DNA is TGTGCCAGCACTCCTAGCACAGGTACGCAGTATTAT.

This sequence joins TRBV29-1 and TRBJ2-5; a weak D match, TRBD2 (6 bases). This CDR3 comprises 12 residues. Germline V gene lookup returns CDR1 SQVTM and CDR2 ANQGSEA. V lost 6 bases and J lost 9, with 17 bases in between. CDR3 coding DNA: TGCAGCGTCTCCCGGGGTTGGGAGGCCCAGTACTTC. Amino acids: CSVSRGWEAQYF. The whole variable domain, filled in from reference TRBV29-1 and TRBJ2-5, reads SAVISQKPSRDICQRGTSLTIQCQVDSQVTMMFWYRQQPGQSLTLIATANQGSEATYESGFVIDKFPISRPNLTFSTLTVSNMSPEDSSIYLCSVSRGWEAQYFGPGTRLLVL.

In this sample, this clonotype turned up once. Since no conserved phenylalanine or tryptophan closes the CDR3, a read error is the likely cause. The chain combines TRBV5-5 with TRBJ2-3; a weak D match, TRBD2 (5 bases). This CDR3 region has 14 residues. The V gene's germline CDR1 is SGHKS and CDR2 YYEKEE (reference sequence). CDR3 residues: CASSGLEGTDAQYL. Here the CDR3 DNA reads TGTGCCAGCAGCGGGCTTGAGGGCACAGATGCGCAGTATTTA.

On this clonotype itself: One end of the junction fails to match germline, which may point to a read error. This rearrangement joins TRBV5-1 to TRBJ2-3; D may be TRBD2 (5 bases). Germline loops: CDR1 SGHRS, CDR2 YFSETQ. The CDR3 runs 15 residues. The CDR3 DNA sequence: TGCGCCAGCAACTTGGAACTGAGGGCAGCATATACGCAGTATTTT. Amino acids: CASNLELRAAYTQYF.

Notes on this clonotype: The germline gene is not matched at one end of the junction; a read error may be the cause. The J gene is TRBJ2-1, the V gene TRBV11-3; 7 bases match TRBD2. The CDR3 extends over 16 amino acids. From germline, CDR1 is SGHNT and CDR2 YENEEA. The CDR3 protein is CASSSAGTSLNNEHFF. In DNA form, the CDR3 reads TGCGCCAGCAGCTCAGCGGGGACCTCGCTAAACAATGAGCACTTCTTC.

This clonotype was found a few times. In this CDR3 the conserved last residue, phenylalanine or tryptophan, is missing, so a read error is likely. The gene calls are TRBV19 and TRBJ2-1; no reliable D call. The CDR3 consists of 13 residues. Germline-derived CDR1 and CDR2 are LNHDA and SQIVND (reference sequence). Trimming took 1 base from V and 4 from J, leaving 5 bases between them. The CDR3 loop reads CASSIGVYNEQFL. The CDR3 nucleotides are TGTGCCAGTAGTATAGGAGTATACAATGAGCAGTTCCTC.

To note about this clonotype: This CDR3 is missing its conserved last phenylalanine or tryptophan, likely due to a read error. DNA for the CDR3: TGTGCCAGCAGCCAGAGCGGGACAGGCAAGCAACCCCAGCATCTT. This encodes CASSQSGTGKQPQHL. The J gene is TRBJ1-5, the V gene TRBV4-2, with TRBD1 matching 8 bases. Germline V CDR1 and CDR2: LGHNA, YNFKEQ. The CDR3 contains 15 residues. With V trimmed by 3 bases and J by 10 bases, 11 bases remained unmatched.

Points on this clonotype: At one end, the junction sequence differs from germline, possibly due to a read error. This chain uses TRBV28 with TRBJ2-4; D call uncertain. CDR1 is MDHEN, CDR2 SYDVKM, per germline. This CDR3 comprises 15 residues. The CDR3 is CASSLYPLAENIKYF. DNA of the CDR3: TGTGCCAGCAGTTTATACCCCTTAGCCGAAAACATTAAGTACTTC.

The rearrangement links TRBV28 to TRBJ2-2; a weak D match, TRBD2 (5 bases). Trimming removed 7 bases from V and 4 bases from J, with 19 bases in between. Germline lookup yields CDR1 MDHEN and CDR2 SYDVKM. CDR3 size: 16 residues. Here the CDR3 reads CASNLTAGLGTGELFF. Here the CDR3 DNA reads TGTGCCAGCAATTTGACGGCGGGTCTAGGCACCGGGGAGCTGTTTTTT. Looking up the rest from reference TRBV28 and TRBJ2-2 gives the full variable domain: DVKVTQSSRYLVKRTGEKVFLECVQDMDHENMFWYRQDPGLGLRLIYFSYDVKMKEKGDIPEGYSVSREKKERFSLILESASTNQTSMYLCASNLTAGLGTGELFFGEGSRLTVL.

With regard to this clonotype: Relative to the germline gene, one junction end is altered; a read error may explain this. The V gene is TRBV6-5, the J gene TRBJ1-1; D uncertain. This CDR3 spans 15 amino acids. In germline, CDR1 is MNHEY, CDR2 SVGAGI. The CDR3 here is CTSRYGGQASTEAFF. The CDR3 coding sequence is TGTACCAGCCGTTACGGCGGTCAGGCGTCCACTGAAGCTTTCTTT.

A single count supports this clonotype. The chain has TRBV6-5 and TRBJ2-1, with 7 bases that match TRBD2. CDR3 length: 15 amino acids. Per germline, CDR1 MNHEY and CDR2 SVGAGI. In DNA form, the CDR3 reads TGTATCAGCAGTTATCTAGCGGCCCCCTACAATGAGCAGTTCTTC. Protein sequence: CISSYLAAPYNEQFF.

This clonotype appeared a few times. A much larger clone sits a single nucleotide away, making a read error possible. The chain joins TRBV20-1 to TRBJ1-6; weak D call: TRBD1 (6 bases). The germline CDR1 and CDR2 sequences are DFQATT and SNEGSKA (reference sequence). This CDR3 spans 14 amino acids. In DNA form, the CDR3 reads TGCAATGCACCCACAGGGACGGGGAATTCACCCCTCCACTTT. Its translation is CNAPTGTGNSPLHF.

This clonotype has a count of ten or more. V is TRBV28 and J is TRBJ1-1, with D unclear. This CDR3 has 12 residues. Trimming shortened V by 5 bases and J by 3 bases, and 7 bases separated the two germline ends. Germline-derived CDR1 and CDR2 are MDHEN and SYDVKM. CDR3 DNA: TGTGCCAGCAGTCTCTTATACACTGAAGCTTTCTTT. Protein sequence: CASSLLYTEAFF.

V is TRBV6-1 and J is TRBJ1-1; no reliable D call. The CDR3 loop spans 12 amino acids. CDR1 and CDR2 from the germline V gene are MNHNS and SASEGT. The V end lost 5 bases, the J end lost 12 bases, and 16 bases lay between the germline ends. In DNA, the CDR3 is TGTGCCAGCAGTAAAGAGGGCACTGATACTTTCTTT. Protein product: CASSKEGTDTFF.

About this clonotype itself: At one end the junction does not follow the germline gene, possibly because of a read error. The V gene is TRBV12-3 or TRBV12-4, the J gene TRBJ2-5; D is uncertain. The CDR3 is 15 residues long. CDR3 amino acids: CPSSPPPGEWETQYF. In DNA form, the CDR3 reads TGTCCCAGCAGCCCGCCGCCTGGTGAATGGGAGACCCAGTACTTC.

On this clonotype itself: One end of the junction does not line up with germline, which may come from a read error. The chain links TRBV6-5 to TRBJ2-2, with 8 bases that match TRBD2. The V gene's germline CDR1 is MNHEY and CDR2 SVGAGI. The CDR3 extends over 15 amino acids. For the CDR3, the DNA is TGTACCAGCAGCTACCAAGCGGGAGTCACCTGGGAGCTGTTTTTT. This codes for CTSSYQAGVTWELFF.

Points on this clonotype: This may stem from a read error, because a much larger clone lies one nucleotide away. The rearrangement joins TRBV25-1 to TRBJ1-2, with D unclear. V shed 4 bases and J shed 7 bases, with 16 bases lying between them. Germline CDR1 reads MGHDK; CDR2 reads SYGVNS. The length of the CDR3 is 14 residues. CDR3 coding DNA: TGTGCCAGCAGTGGCGACGGTGTGTCTGGTGGCTACACCTTC. This translates into CASSGDGVSGGYTF.

The chain carries TRBV12-3 or TRBV12-4 and TRBJ1-6; unclear D gene. Trimming left V 10 bases short and J 8 bases short, with 18 bases between. CDR3 length: 14 residues. DNA of the CDR3: TGTGCCAACGGTTGGCGGGGATTGGATTCACCCCTCCACTTT. It encodes CANGWRGLDSPLHF.

This clonotype was counted ten times or more. The V call is TRBV25-1, the J call TRBJ2-7; 7 bases are shared with TRBD1. CDR1 and CDR2 (germline): MGHDK, SYGVNS. V trimming: 5 bases; J trimming: 4 bases; junction bases outside the gene matches: 5. There are 13 residues in the CDR3. The CDR3 sequence: CASSSQGEYEQYF. The CDR3, as DNA: TGTGCCAGCAGTTCTCAGGGGGAATACGAGCAGTACTTC.

Regarding this clonotype: At one boundary the junction diverges from the germline segment, which might be a read error. The chain recombines TRBV12-3 or TRBV12-4 with TRBJ1-5, with D tentatively TRBD1 (6 bases). CDR3 size: 13 residues. CDR3 sequence: CASSYDRTQLQHF. The CDR3, as DNA: TGTGCCAGTAGCTACGACAGGACCCAGCTCCAGCATTTT.

Concerning this clonotype: It may be a read error: a sequence one base away is much more abundant. This rearrangement joins TRBV20-1 to TRBJ2-7; D may be TRBD2 (6 bases). The CDR3 length is 12 residues. Germline V lookup: CDR1 DFQATT, CDR2 SNEGSKA (reference sequence). The V and J ends lost 5 bases and 3 bases respectively, with 11 bases between them. CDR3 protein: CSAAVTSYEQYF. CDR3 coding DNA: TGCAGTGCTGCCGTGACTAGCTACGAGCAGTACTTC.

This chain links TRBV29-1 with TRBJ2-7; 8 bases match TRBD1. The CDR3 covers 15 residues. Germline lookup yields CDR1 SQVTM and CDR2 ANQGSEA. The chain's CDR3 is CRAKDRAKAGHEQYF. CDR3 bases: TGCAGAGCCAAGGACAGGGCTAAAGCAGGCCACGAGCAGTACTTC.